The table lists the clone carrying this T cell receptor (beta chain) with a few counts. The antigen remains undetermined. The authors sorted naive CD8 T cells as CD8+CD4-CCR7+CD45RA+. This sample was taken from a study of molecular identifiers for immune sequencing clone quantification. Study at large: In replicates, RNA from about 20,000 or 100,000 naive CD8 cells was split five ways, four sequenced. Study findings and constraints: Approximately 1 million naive cells reportedly did not prevent detection of spiked Jurkat TCR RNA from one cell.

For bulk TCR libraries, previously described methods and listed TCR primers were used. TCRdb reprocessed the PCR reads via MiXCR and lists one record per CDR3 protein. The sample records a few hundred thousand distinct CDR3 sequences, about 21% being singletons. Trimming removed 2 bases at V and 6 bases at J, with 11 bases between. Germline V gene sequence: CDR1 SGHVS, CDR2 FNYEAQ. This CDR3 is 14 amino acids long. The clonotype comes from a human donor in good health. Some libraries in this study had Jurkat cell RNA spiked in. The chain is built from TRBV7-6 and TRBJ1-3; D remains ambiguous. The source material was naive CD8+ T cells from blood, with Jurkat cell RNA spiked in. Subset noted: FACS-sorted CD8+CD4-CCR7+CD45RA+ naive T cells. DNA of the CDR3: TGTGCCAGCAGCTTATCCGGAGCAGCAAACACCATATATTTT. It translates to CASSLSGAANTIYF.